These T cell receptor beta chains were read from a single sample in a study of metastatic and nonmetastatic thyroid tumors. TCRdb re-called the PCR reads via MiXCR. The sample shows tens of thousands of clones, roughly 29% of them seen only once. Sequenced input: blood. The receptors originated from a female donor with papillary thyroid cancer or a benign thyroid nodule (not recorded which). Some clones in this sample may be carry-over from other donors' samples. CDR3s include the opening cysteine and the closing phenylalanine or tryptophan. The D gene is left open where the match is weak. A clone size is listed for some rows: how often the clone was seen (once, few, many), or a class if it is expanded.

J gene: TRBJ2-2; D gene: -; clone size: -; V gene: TRBV6-1; CDR3 protein: CASRLAGAGGELFF; CDR3 DNA: TGTGCCAGCAGGCTCGCAGGGGCAGGCGGGGAGCTGTTTTTT
J gene: TRBJ2-5; D gene: TRBD1; clone size: -; V gene: TRBV6-5; CDR3 protein: CATSQGEETQYF; CDR3 DNA: TGTGCCACTTCACAGGGGGAGGAGACCCAGTACTTC
J gene: TRBJ2-7; D gene: -; clone size: -; V gene: TRBV20-1; CDR3 protein: CSATGTSDYEQYF; CDR3 DNA: TGCAGTGCGACCGGGACCTCCGACTACGAGCAGTACTTC
J gene: TRBJ1-2; D gene: -; clone size: many; V gene: TRBV5-5; CDR3 protein: CASSPWTANYGYTF; CDR3 DNA: TGTGCCAGCAGCCCCTGGACAGCTAACTATGGCTACACCTTC
J gene: TRBJ1-2; D gene: TRBD1; clone size: few; V gene: TRBV14; CDR3 protein: CASSQDPGGVYGYTF; CDR3 DNA: TGTGCCAGCAGCCAAGATCCAGGGGGCGTCTATGGCTACACCTTC
J gene: TRBJ1-1; D gene: -; clone size: few; V gene: TRBV28; CDR3 protein: CASDGRNTEAFF; CDR3 DNA: TGTGCCTCCGACGGGCGGAACACTGAAGCTTTCTTT
J gene: TRBJ2-7; D gene: TRBD2; clone size: few; V gene: TRBV11-3; CDR3 protein: CASSYGTSREQYF; CDR3 DNA: TGTGCCAGCAGCTACGGGACTAGCCGCGAGCAGTACTTC
J gene: TRBJ2-7; D gene: TRBD1; clone size: -; V gene: TRBV30; CDR3 protein: CAWGKGTGGGEQYF; CDR3 DNA: TGTGCCTGGGGGAAGGGGACAGGGGGTGGCGAGCAGTACTTC
J gene: TRBJ1-3; D gene: -; clone size: -; V gene: TRBV6-2/TRBV6-3; CDR3 protein: CASSSGTTSSGNTIYF; CDR3 DNA: TGTGCCAGCAGTTCCGGGACAACAAGCTCTGGAAACACCATATATTTT
J gene: TRBJ2-2; D gene: -; clone size: many; V gene: TRBV15; CDR3 protein: CATSRVSEYGELFF; CDR3 DNA: TGTGCCACCAGCAGAGTCAGCGAATACGGGGAGCTGTTTTTT
J gene: TRBJ2-7; D gene: TRBD1; clone size: -; V gene: TRBV30; CDR3 protein: CAWSRWTGTYEQYF; CDR3 DNA: TGTGCCTGGAGTAGGTGGACAGGAACCTACGAGCAGTACTTC
J gene: TRBJ1-2; D gene: -; clone size: few; V gene: TRBV6-4; CDR3 protein: CASSNEGGQYGYTF; CDR3 DNA: TGTGCCAGCAGCAACGAAGGGGGTCAATATGGCTACACCTTC
J gene: TRBJ2-2; D gene: TRBD2; clone size: -; V gene: TRBV9; CDR3 protein: CASSRGLAGGTTGELFF; CDR3 DNA: TGTGCCAGCAGCCGAGGACTAGCGGGAGGAACCACCGGGGAGCTGTTTTTT
J gene: TRBJ1-2; D gene: -; clone size: -; V gene: TRBV10-2; CDR3 protein: CASSESEAGGYTF; CDR3 DNA: TGCGCCAGCAGTGAGTCGGAAGCTGGTGGCTACACCTTC
J gene: TRBJ2-2; D gene: TRBD2; clone size: -; V gene: TRBV7-8; CDR3 protein: CASSPGLAGAGELFF; CDR3 DNA: TGTGCCAGCAGCCCAGGACTAGCGGGAGCCGGGGAGCTGTTTTTT
J gene: TRBJ2-7; D gene: TRBD1; clone size: -; V gene: TRBV2; CDR3 protein: CATKAMTGTNYEQYF; CDR3 DNA: TGTGCCACCAAGGCTATGACAGGGACGAACTACGAGCAGTACTTC
J gene: TRBJ2-1; D gene: -; clone size: -; V gene: TRBV4-1; CDR3 protein: CASSLVSGFSYNEQFF; CDR3 DNA: TGCGCCAGCAGCTTAGTCTCGGGCTTTTCCTACAATGAGCAGTTCTTC
J gene: TRBJ2-7; D gene: TRBD2; clone size: -; V gene: TRBV30; CDR3 protein: CAWRRGLAFEQYF; CDR3 DNA: TGTGCCTGGAGACGGGGACTAGCGTTTGAGCAGTACTTC
J gene: TRBJ1-6; D gene: -; clone size: few; V gene: TRBV7-9; CDR3 protein: CASSLAVGTLHF; CDR3 DNA: TGTGCCAGCAGCTTAGCGGTGGGGACCCTCCACTTT
J gene: TRBJ2-7; D gene: -; clone size: few; V gene: TRBV18; CDR3 protein: CASSPGVYEQYF; CDR3 DNA: TGTGCCAGCTCACCAGGGGTCTACGAGCAGTACTTC
J gene: TRBJ2-3; D gene: -; clone size: few; V gene: TRBV24-1; CDR3 protein: CATSDFPNTDTQYF; CDR3 DNA: TGTGCCACCAGTGATTTCCCCAACACAGATACGCAGTATTTT
J gene: TRBJ1-1; D gene: -; clone size: few; V gene: TRBV27; CDR3 protein: CASSSFVYTEAFF; CDR3 DNA: TGTGCCAGCAGTAGTTTCGTGTACACTGAAGCTTTCTTT
J gene: TRBJ2-7; D gene: -; clone size: medium-sized; V gene: TRBV4-3; CDR3 protein: CASSPLGERDEQYF; CDR3 DNA: TGCGCCAGCAGCCCCCTGGGGGAGCGCGACGAGCAGTACTTC
J gene: TRBJ2-3; D gene: -; clone size: -; V gene: TRBV11-3; CDR3 protein: CASSQGLSDTQYF; CDR3 DNA: TGTGCCAGCAGCCAAGGTTTGTCGGATACGCAGTATTTT
J gene: TRBJ2-1; D gene: -; clone size: -; V gene: TRBV6-2/TRBV6-3; CDR3 protein: CASSPDNNEQFF; CDR3 DNA: TGTGCCAGCAGTCCGGATAACAATGAGCAGTTCTTC
J gene: TRBJ2-3; D gene: TRBD2; clone size: few; V gene: TRBV6-2/TRBV6-3; CDR3 protein: CASTGGGSAGDTQYF; CDR3 DNA: TGTGCCAGCACCGGGGGGGGGAGCGCGGGAGATACGCAGTATTTT
J gene: TRBJ2-7; D gene: -; clone size: -; V gene: TRBV5-1; CDR3 protein: CASSLSGQQYF; CDR3 DNA: TGCGCCAGCAGCTTGTCTGGGCAGCAGTACTTC
J gene: TRBJ2-7; D gene: TRBD2; clone size: -; V gene: TRBV7-2; CDR3 protein: CASSSLAASYEQYF; CDR3 DNA: TGTGCCAGCAGTTCACTAGCGGCCTCCTACGAGCAGTACTTC
J gene: TRBJ2-2; D gene: TRBD2; clone size: -; V gene: TRBV11-2; CDR3 protein: CASSLGLAGGFTGELFF; CDR3 DNA: TGTGCCAGCAGCCTAGGACTAGCGGGAGGATTCACCGGGGAGCTGTTTTTT
J gene: TRBJ2-2; D gene: -; clone size: -; V gene: TRBV9; CDR3 protein: CASSVTSGTGELFF; CDR3 DNA: TGTGCCAGCAGCGTGACTTCAGGCACCGGGGAGCTGTTTTTT
J gene: TRBJ2-1; D gene: TRBD2; clone size: -; V gene: TRBV3-1; CDR3 protein: CASSPGGTAYNEQFF; CDR3 DNA: TGTGCCAGCAGCCCGGGGGGGACTGCCTACAATGAGCAGTTCTTC
J gene: TRBJ1-1; D gene: -; clone size: -; V gene: TRBV19; CDR3 protein: CASTRAENTEAFF; CDR3 DNA: TGTGCCAGCACGAGAGCGGAGAACACTGAAGCTTTCTTT
J gene: TRBJ2-1; D gene: -; clone size: medium-sized; V gene: TRBV6-1; CDR3 protein: CASRGGFNEQFF; CDR3 DNA: TGTGCCAGCAGAGGGGGGTTCAATGAGCAGTTCTTC
J gene: TRBJ1-2; D gene: TRBD1; clone size: -; V gene: TRBV5-1; CDR3 protein: CASSLGPDRVNGYTF; CDR3 DNA: TGCGCCAGCAGCTTGGGCCCCGACAGGGTGAACGGCTACACCTTC
J gene: TRBJ2-7; D gene: -; clone size: few; V gene: TRBV11-2; CDR3 protein: CASSLDPSYEQYF; CDR3 DNA: TGTGCCAGCAGCTTAGATCCCTCGTACGAGCAGTACTTC
J gene: TRBJ2-2; D gene: -; clone size: -; V gene: TRBV6-1; CDR3 protein: CASSGTANTGELFF; CDR3 DNA: TGTGCCAGCAGTGGGACAGCGAACACCGGGGAGCTGTTTTTT
J gene: TRBJ2-1; D gene: -; clone size: -; V gene: TRBV11-2; CDR3 protein: CASSLDRGGDYNEQFF; CDR3 DNA: TGTGCCAGCAGCTTAGATCGGGGAGGAGATTACAATGAGCAGTTCTTC
J gene: TRBJ2-7; D gene: TRBD1; clone size: few; V gene: TRBV28; CDR3 protein: CASSPAGDSSYEQYF; CDR3 DNA: TGTGCCAGTAGTCCCGCTGGGGACAGCTCCTACGAGCAGTACTTC
J gene: TRBJ1-6; D gene: -; clone size: -; V gene: TRBV5-1; CDR3 protein: CASSLADIYNSPLHF; CDR3 DNA: TGCGCCAGCAGCTTGGCGGACATCTATAATTCACCCCTCCACTTT
J gene: TRBJ2-7; D gene: -; clone size: few; V gene: TRBV6-2/TRBV6-3; CDR3 protein: CASSYSIGGAQTYEQYF; CDR3 DNA: TGTGCCAGCAGTTACTCAATCGGCGGGGCACAAACCTACGAGCAGTACTTC
J gene: TRBJ1-2; D gene: TRBD1; clone size: -; V gene: TRBV19; CDR3 protein: CASSTDRGLVDYGYTF; CDR3 DNA: TGTGCCAGTAGCACCGACAGGGGGCTAGTTGACTATGGCTACACCTTC
J gene: TRBJ2-7; D gene: TRBD1; clone size: -; V gene: TRBV10-2; CDR3 protein: CASSERGLSYEQYF; CDR3 DNA: TGCGCCAGCAGTGAGAGGGGGCTATCCTACGAGCAGTACTTC
J gene: TRBJ2-1; D gene: -; clone size: few; V gene: TRBV28; CDR3 protein: CASSSSDGAYNEQFF; CDR3 DNA: TGTGCCAGCAGTTCCTCCGACGGCGCCTACAATGAGCAGTTCTTC
J gene: TRBJ2-3; D gene: -; clone size: -; V gene: TRBV5-1; CDR3 protein: CASSSGDSLSPDTQYF; CDR3 DNA: TGCGCCAGCAGCTCTGGGGACTCCTTGTCCCCAGATACGCAGTATTTT
J gene: TRBJ2-6; D gene: -; clone size: medium-sized; V gene: TRBV24-1; CDR3 protein: CATSVRGYSGANVLTF; CDR3 DNA: TGTGCCACCAGTGTTCGAGGCTACTCTGGGGCCAACGTCCTGACTTTC
J gene: TRBJ2-1; D gene: -; clone size: once; V gene: TRBV14; CDR3 protein: CASSHIRGRSYNEQFF; CDR3 DNA: TGTGCCAGCAGCCACATCAGGGGCCGCTCCTACAATGAGCAGTTCTTC
J gene: TRBJ2-3; D gene: -; clone size: -; V gene: TRBV18; CDR3 protein: CASSPEGSDTQYF; CDR3 DNA: TGTGCCAGCTCACCAGAGGGTTCAGATACGCAGTATTTT
J gene: TRBJ1-6; D gene: -; clone size: -; V gene: TRBV5-1; CDR3 protein: CASSFLGGYNSPLHF; CDR3 DNA: TGCGCCAGCAGCTTCCTCGGAGGGTATAATTCACCCCTCCACTTT
J gene: TRBJ1-2; D gene: -; clone size: -; V gene: TRBV19; CDR3 protein: CASSMAGIYGYTF; CDR3 DNA: TGTGCCAGTAGTATGGCGGGAATCTATGGCTACACCTTC
J gene: TRBJ2-3; D gene: TRBD2; clone size: -; V gene: TRBV4-2; CDR3 protein: CASSQDLAGGADTQYF; CDR3 DNA: TGTGCCAGCAGCCAAGATCTAGCGGGGGGGGCAGATACGCAGTATTTT
J gene: TRBJ2-7; D gene: -; clone size: few; V gene: TRBV12-3/TRBV12-4; CDR3 protein: CASSPPAGWYEQYF; CDR3 DNA: TGTGCCAGCAGCCCGCCGGCAGGGTGGTACGAGCAGTACTTC
J gene: TRBJ2-2; D gene: TRBD1; clone size: -; V gene: TRBV28; CDR3 protein: CASSALGQGFTGELFF; CDR3 DNA: TGTGCCAGCAGTGCCCTGGGACAGGGGTTCACCGGGGAGCTGTTTTTT
J gene: TRBJ1-1; D gene: TRBD1; clone size: -; V gene: TRBV20-1; CDR3 protein: CSARGVGDTEAFF; CDR3 DNA: TGCAGTGCCAGGGGGGTAGGAGACACTGAAGCTTTCTTT
J gene: TRBJ2-7; D gene: -; clone size: many; V gene: TRBV7-2; CDR3 protein: CASKDYLGDEQYF; CDR3 DNA: TGTGCCAGTAAGGACTACCTAGGGGACGAGCAGTACTTC
J gene: TRBJ2-7; D gene: TRBD1; clone size: many; V gene: TRBV28; CDR3 protein: CASSTRDSEYEQYF; CDR3 DNA: TGTGCCAGCAGCACCCGGGACAGCGAATACGAGCAGTACTTC